One sample yielded the 3 T cell receptor beta chains listed below, sequenced in a study of OX40 agonist ivuxolimab in advanced cancers. Some clones are missing from TCRdb's copy, which holds only in-frame ones; the method was immunoSEQ multiplex PCR. Of 60,000 or so clones detected, around 92% appear once; the ten largest clones hold about a quarter. Source: CD4+ or CD8+ T cells sorted from blood, taken in a trial of the OX40 agonist ivuxolimab. Source of these receptors: an adult with an advanced solid tumor such as melanoma, head and neck, liver or kidney cancer.

This chain uses TRBV7-9 with TRBJ2-1; TRBD1 agrees at 7 bases. CDR3 length equals 19 residues. Germline loops: CDR1 SEHNR, CDR2 FQNEAQ (reference sequence). V was clipped by 3 bases and J by 3 bases; unmatched bases: 17. The CDR3 sequence: CASSFGMIQGMGNYNEQFF. CDR3 sequence (DNA): TGTGCCAGCAGCTTCGGGATGATACAGGGGATGGGGAACTACAATGAGCAGTTCTTC.

V gene TRBV4-3 combines with J gene TRBJ1-5, with TRBD1 matching 7 bases. CDR1 LGHNA and CDR2 YSLEER come from the germline V gene. Trimming at V came to 4 bases and at J to 5 bases, leaving 8 bases not matched to a gene. The CDR3 extends over 15 amino acids. This chain's CDR3 is CASSRLTGKDQPQHF. The CDR3 DNA follows: TGCGCCAGCAGCCGCCTGACAGGGAAGGATCAGCCCCAGCATTTT.

CDR3 loop: CASSQVWGDLYGYTF. The CDR3 DNA is TGTGCCAGCAGCCAAGTCTGGGGGGACCTATATGGCTACACCTTC. The chain links TRBV7-9 to TRBJ1-2; the D gene is possibly TRBD1 (5 bases). Looked up from germline, CDR1 is SEHNR and CDR2 is FQNEAQ (reference sequence). Trimming pared 5 bases from V and 5 bases from J, leaving 18 bases between. CDR3 length equals 15 residues.